One TCR beta chain is described in this entry. Donors in Cohort 3 counted as recovered after two negative PCRs, clearance, or symptom resolution. The data belong to a study of blood T cell repertoires in COVID-19. Looking at the study overall: COVID-19 samples, acute and convalescent, were from the United States, Italy and Spain.

Here immunoSEQ multiplex PCR was the method, and the copy in TCRdb shows in-frame clones only, minus some. The repertoire holds about 250,000 clones, with around 87% as singletons. With 4 bases removed from V and 7 bases from J, the gap between germline ends came to 10 bases. CDR1 SNHLY and CDR2 FYNNEI come from the germline V gene. The CDR3 length is 12 residues. The clonotype comes from a woman between 50 and 59 years old who had recovered from COVID-19. The chain recombines TRBV2 with TRBJ1-2; TRBD1 is a possible D gene (6 bases). Specimen: PBMCs or T cells enriched from blood (not recorded which). CDR3 amino acids: CASSANRVGYTF. CDR3 DNA sequence: TGTGCCAGCAGTGCAAACAGGGTTGGCTACACCTTC.